These 28 T cell receptor beta chains share one sample of origin, sequenced in a study of CD4 T cells in relation to SARS-CoV-2 and coronaviruses. Their specific antigens are unknown. The unexposed donors gave CD4+ T cells in about 2011-2018, prior to COVID-19. Isolation of CD4+ T cells took place after nine to ten days in culture. The repertoire was sequenced with immunoSEQ multiplex PCR; TCRdb's copy has only in-frame clones and lacks some. Among 24,000 or so clones, about 79% were seen once, and the ten largest hold less than 25%. The sample taken for sequencing was CD4+ T cells from PBMCs, cultured in vitro. These receptors all come from a human donor in good health.

V is TRBV6-8 and J is TRBJ2-7; D is possibly TRBD1 (6 bases). The CDR3 extends over 14 amino acids. Germline assignment: CDR1 MNHGY and CDR2 SAAAGT. V dropped 7 bases and J dropped 3 bases, with 16 bases sitting between them. The CDR3 reads CASILRGKIYEQYF. The CDR3 DNA reads as TGTGCCAGCATCCTGAGGGGGAAGATCTACGAGCAGTACTTC.

By share, this clone ranks as large. This rearrangement joins TRBV9 to TRBJ2-7; D unresolved. The germline CDR1 and CDR2 sequences are SGDLS and YYNGEE. V lost 4 bases, J lost 5 bases, and 16 bases lay in between. The length of the CDR3 is 14 residues. The CDR3 DNA reads as TGTGCCAGCAGCCTCTCCCCAGCGTCCCACGAGCAGTACTTC. Translation: CASSLSPASHEQYF.

The J gene is TRBJ1-2, the V gene TRBV6-5; the D is unclear. The CDR3 sequence is 12 residues long. V was cut by 5 bases and J by 4 bases, with 8 bases left in between. Germline V CDR1 and CDR2: MNHEY, SVGAGI. The CDR3: CASSPGAYGYTF. As DNA, the CDR3 is TGTGCCAGCAGTCCAGGCGCCTATGGCTACACCTTC.

CDR3 DNA sequence: TGTGCCAGCAGCCTTCAAGGGGACAGGGGATATGGCTACACCTTC. Translation: CASSLQGDRGYGYTF. The chain is built from TRBV5-4 and TRBJ1-2; TRBD1 aligns across 10 bases. From germline, CDR1 is SGHNT and CDR2 YYREEE (reference sequence). V lost 4 bases, J lost 5 bases, and 8 bases stayed unmatched. The CDR3 totals 15 residues.

V is TRBV30 and J is TRBJ1-1; D is unresolved. Germline CDR1 and CDR2: GTSNPN and SVGIG (reference sequence). Trimming removed 2 bases from V and 0 bases from J, with 16 bases in between. CDR3 length: 16 residues. This CDR3 is CAWSKNAGSLNTEAFF. In DNA form, the CDR3 reads TGTGCCTGGAGTAAAAATGCGGGGAGTCTGAACACTGAAGCTTTCTTT.

The J gene is TRBJ2-5, the V gene TRBV12-3 or TRBV12-4, with D hard to call. The germline V and J ends were trimmed by 1 base and 3 bases, with 6 bases remaining between them. This CDR3 comprises 13 residues. Written as DNA, the CDR3 is TGTGCCAGCAGTTTAGACATAGAAGAGACCCAGTACTTC. Encoded protein: CASSLDIEETQYF.

Concerning this clone: A read error may produce the germline difference seen at one junction end. This chain links TRBV10-3 with TRBJ2-1; D perhaps matches TRBD2 (6 bases). Germline CDR1 is ENHRY and CDR2 is SYGVKD. The CDR3 spans 14 residues. CDR3 protein: CAISASESSNEQFF. CDR3 bases: TGTGCCATCAGCGCTAGCGAATCCTCCAATGAGCAGTTCTTC.

The CDR3 loop is CASTRQGARTGELFF. In DNA form, the CDR3 reads TGTGCCAGTACCAGACAGGGGGCGAGGACCGGGGAGCTGTTTTTT. V is TRBV19 and J is TRBJ2-2, with 10 bases lining up with TRBD1. The CDR3 sequence is 15 residues long. Germline V lookup: CDR1 LNHDA, CDR2 SQIVND (reference sequence). J gave up 5 bases and V 7 bases, and 7 bases lay outside the gene matches.

The chain is built from TRBV9 and TRBJ1-2; 7 bases are a match to TRBD1. Germline values: CDR1 SGDLS, CDR2 YYNGEE. The CDR3 runs to 12 residues. V gave up 3 bases and J gave up 8 bases; unmatched junction bases: 4. Here the CDR3 DNA reads TGTGCCAGCAGCGCACAGGGGAACGGCTACACCTTC. It is translated as CASSAQGNGYTF.

The rearrangement joins TRBV7-2 to TRBJ2-3; 10 nucleotides line up with TRBD2. This CDR3 is 16 amino acids long. From germline, CDR1 is SGHTA and CDR2 FQGNSA. V lost 3 bases and J lost 3; bases outside the gene matches: 6. CDR3 region: CASSFERGGKTDTQYF. In nucleotides, the CDR3 is TGTGCCAGCAGCTTTGAGCGGGGGGGGAAGACAGATACGCAGTATTTT.

This chain links TRBV29-1 with TRBJ2-7; 10 bases agree with TRBD2. This CDR3 spans 13 amino acids. The V gene end was trimmed by 4 bases and the J gene end by 4 bases; junction bases not matched to a gene: 4. Germline V gene lookup returns CDR1 SQVTM and CDR2 ANQGSEA. CDR3 in DNA: TGCAGCGTTGCTAGCGGGGGACTTTACGAGCAGTACTTC. Translating gives CSVASGGLYEQYF.

The chain links TRBV5-3 to TRBJ2-5; tentative D call: TRBD2 (6 bases). TRBV5-3 is designated an ORF whose function remains uncertain. V was pared by 5 bases and J by 9 bases, with 14 bases between. The CDR3 has 12 amino acids. CDR3 sequence: CARSSPSGPQYF. The CDR3 DNA reads as TGTGCCAGAAGTTCGCCAAGCGGGCCCCAGTACTTC.

V is TRBV2 and J is TRBJ1-6, with 7 bases matching TRBD1. Germline trimming cut 7 bases from V and 7 bases from J; bases unmatched to any gene: 7. The CDR3 runs 14 residues. Germline CDR1 SNHLY, CDR2 FYNNEI. The CDR3 DNA follows: TGTGCCAGCACCGCCCGGGACAGCAATTCACCCCTCCACTTT. Its protein product is CASTARDSNSPLHF.

V is TRBV11-2 and J is TRBJ2-1; 10 bases map to TRBD2. CDR3 length: 16 amino acids. Germline V gives CDR1 SGHAT, CDR2 FQNNGV. V lost 3 bases and J lost 6; bases outside the gene matches: 8. The CDR3 DNA reads TGTGCCAGCAGCTTGGTCACTAGCGGGGCATTCAATGAGCAGTTCTTC. The encoded protein is CASSLVTSGAFNEQFF. Combining the CDR3 with reference TRBV11-2 and TRBJ2-1 gives the whole variable domain EAGVAQSPRYKIIEKRQSVAFWCNPISGHATLYWYQQILGQGPKLLIQFQNNGVVDDSQLPKDRFSAERLKGVDSTLKIQPAKLEDSAVYLCASSLVTSGAFNEQFFGPGTRLTVL.

The rearrangement links TRBV5-6 to TRBJ2-1; no clear D gene. V gave up 4 bases and J gave up 2 bases, with 10 bases separating them. The V gene's germline CDR1 is SGHDT and CDR2 YYEEEE. This CDR3 has 14 residues. In DNA, the CDR3 is TGTGCCAGCAGCCCCGGACCGGCCTACAATGAGCAGTTCTTC. Translated: CASSPGPAYNEQFF. Based on the CDR3 plus reference TRBV5-6 and TRBJ2-1, the full variable domain is DAGVTQSPTHLIKTRGQQVTLRCSPKSGHDTVSWYQQALGQGPQFIFQYYEEEERQRGNFPDRFSGHQFPNYSSELNVNALLLGDSALYLCASSPGPAYNEQFFGPGTRLTVL.

As DNA, the CDR3 is TGTGCCAGCAGTTCGGCGACTAGGTCGTTCTACGAGCAGTACTTC. This encodes CASSSATRSFYEQYF. The chain recombines TRBV6-2 or TRBV6-3 with TRBJ2-7, with D maybe TRBD2 (6 bases). This CDR3 comprises 15 residues. Germline CDR1 MNHEY, CDR2 SVGEGT. The V and J ends lost 4 bases and 3 bases respectively, with 16 bases between them.

This clone showed up just once. At one end the junction does not follow the germline gene, possibly because of a read error. The chain is built from TRBV2 and TRBJ2-3; 11 positions match TRBD2. Germline values: CDR1 SNHLY, CDR2 FYNNEI. The CDR3 spans 11 residues. The CDR3 nucleotides are TGTGCCAGCACCCTAGCGGGAGGCCGCAATTTT. Residues: CASTLAGGRNF. Supplemented by reference TRBV2 and TRBJ2-3, the full variable domain reads EPEVTQTPSHQVTQMGQEVILRCVPISNHLYFYWYRQILGQKVEFLVSFYNNEISEKSEIFDDQFSVERPDGSNFTLKIRSTKLEDSAMYFCASTLAGGRNFGPGTRLTVL.

This chain links TRBV11-1 with TRBJ1-3; D is undetermined. Germline V gene data show CDR1 as SGHAT and CDR2 as FQDESV (reference sequence). The CDR3 consists of 16 residues. The V and J ends lost 5 bases and 4 bases respectively, with 18 bases between them. CDR3 sequence: CASSIESDRLGNTIYF. In nucleotides, the CDR3 is TGTGCCAGCAGCATTGAATCCGACCGGTTAGGAAACACCATATATTTT.

The rearrangement joins TRBV11-2 to TRBJ2-5; no clear D gene. Germline CDR1 reads SGHAT; CDR2 reads FQNNGV. V was cut by 5 bases and J by 5 bases, with 18 bases left in between. The CDR3 consists of 15 residues. As DNA, the CDR3 is TGTGCCAGCAGCGACGGGCAGACTTGGGCCGAGACCCAGTACTTC. It is translated as CASSDGQTWAETQYF.

The J gene is TRBJ1-1, the V gene TRBV6-5, with TRBD1 matching 8 bases. Trimming took 0 bases from V and 3 from J; bases not matched to a gene: 3. There are 15 residues in the CDR3. CDR1 is MNHEY, CDR2 SVGAGI, per germline. CDR3 in DNA: TGTGCCAGCAGTTACTCGACAGGGGTGGACACTGAAGCTTTCTTT. Translation gives CASSYSTGVDTEAFF.

The chain employs TRBV4-2 and TRBJ2-2; D is unclear. The CDR3 sequence is 12 residues long. V lost 2 bases and J 5 bases, leaving 3 bases between the germline ends. Germline V gives CDR1 LGHNA, CDR2 YNFKEQ. CDR3 sequence: CASSQLTGELFF. The CDR3 DNA follows: TGTGCCAGCAGCCAATTAACCGGGGAGCTGTTTTTT.

The chain joins TRBV4-3 to TRBJ2-1, with D unclear. With 1 base removed from V and 6 bases from J, the gap between germline ends came to 16 bases. The CDR3 is 16 residues long. CDR1 and CDR2 from the germline V gene are LGHNA and YSLEER. The CDR3 spells CASSQAPGSWGNEQFF. The CDR3, as DNA: TGCGCCAGCAGCCAAGCGCCCGGATCTTGGGGCAATGAGCAGTTCTTC.

CDR3 nucleotides: TGTGCCAGCAGCCAAGGAGTTTTGAGGACTGGAAACACCATATATTTT. Protein: CASSQGVLRTGNTIYF. This rearrangement joins TRBV3-1 (or the pseudogene TRBV3-2) to TRBJ1-3; no reliable D call. CDR3 length: 16 residues. The ends were cut back, 1 base at V and 2 bases at J, with 12 bases in the middle. Looked up from germline, CDR1 is LGHDT and CDR2 is YNNKEL (reference sequence).

This clone has just one count. The chain is built from TRBV5-6 and TRBJ2-7; 8 positions agree with TRBD1. Germline values: CDR1 SGHDT, CDR2 YYEEEE. V shed 2 bases, J shed 0 bases, and the junction held 7 bases outside the gene matches. The CDR3 has 16 residues. The CDR3 protein is CASSLKGQESSYEQYF. As DNA, the CDR3 is TGTGCCAGCAGCTTAAAGGGACAGGAGAGCTCCTACGAGCAGTACTTC.

The J gene is TRBJ2-1, the V gene TRBV7-3; 7 nucleotides match TRBD2. Germline CDR1 reads SGHTA; CDR2 reads FQGTGA. With V trimmed by 5 bases and J by 5 bases, 3 bases remained unmatched. CDR3 length equals 13 residues. This CDR3 is CASSRGVNNEQFF. The CDR3 nucleotides read TGTGCCAGCAGCCGGGGGGTTAACAATGAGCAGTTCTTC.

The CDR3: CASSSMGGESSYNEQFF. The CDR3 DNA sequence: TGTGCCAGCAGCTCCATGGGCGGGGAAAGCTCCTACAATGAGCAGTTCTTC. The gene calls are TRBV11-3 and TRBJ2-1; possibly TRBD2 for D (6 bases). The germline V gene encodes CDR1 SGHNT and CDR2 YENEEA. V dropped 4 bases and J dropped 0 bases, with 16 bases sitting between them. The CDR3 is 17 residues long.

The chain employs TRBV4-1 and TRBJ2-7; a possible D gene is TRBD1 (6 bases). The CDR3 length is 12 residues. V gave up 10 bases and J gave up 2 bases, with 12 bases separating them. Germline V gives CDR1 MGHRA, CDR2 YSYEKL. The CDR3 region is CATSTGAYEQYF. The CDR3 DNA reads as TGCGCCACCTCGACAGGTGCCTACGAGCAGTACTTC.

The rearrangement joins TRBV6-1 to TRBJ1-5; D unresolved. The CDR3 is 15 amino acids. V lost 0 bases and J 2 bases, leaving 8 bases between the germline ends. Germline values: CDR1 MNHNS, CDR2 SASEGT. This chain's CDR3 is CASSEASGGNQPQHF. The CDR3 DNA follows: TGTGCCAGCAGTGAAGCGTCTGGTGGCAATCAGCCCCAGCATTTT.